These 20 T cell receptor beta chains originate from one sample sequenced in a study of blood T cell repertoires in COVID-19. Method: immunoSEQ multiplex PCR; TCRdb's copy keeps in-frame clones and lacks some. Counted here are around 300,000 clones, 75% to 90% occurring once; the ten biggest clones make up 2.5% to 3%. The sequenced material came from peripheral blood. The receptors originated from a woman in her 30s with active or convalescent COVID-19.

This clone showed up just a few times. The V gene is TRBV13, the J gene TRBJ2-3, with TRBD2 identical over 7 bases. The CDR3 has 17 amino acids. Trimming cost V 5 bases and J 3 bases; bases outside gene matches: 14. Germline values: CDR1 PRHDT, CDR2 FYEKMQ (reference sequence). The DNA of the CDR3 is TGTGCCAGCAGCCGCCCCCTAAGCGGGGTGAGAACAGATACGCAGTATTTT. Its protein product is CASSRPLSGVRTDTQYF.

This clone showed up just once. CDR3 amino acids: CASSVSGQNNEQFF. CDR3 nucleotides: TGTGCCAGCAGCGTATCAGGACAGAACAATGAGCAGTTCTTC. The chain combines TRBV9 with TRBJ2-1, with D perhaps matching TRBD1 (6 bases). V was shortened by 1 base and J by 5 bases, with 10 bases between the two germline ends. This CDR3 is 14 amino acids long. Per germline, CDR1 SGDLS and CDR2 YYNGEE.

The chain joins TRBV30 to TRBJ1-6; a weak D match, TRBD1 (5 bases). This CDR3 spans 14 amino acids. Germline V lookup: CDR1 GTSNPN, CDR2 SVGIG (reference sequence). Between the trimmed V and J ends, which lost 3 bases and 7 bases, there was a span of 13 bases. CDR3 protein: CAWSVAGQNSPLHF. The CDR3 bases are TGTGCCTGGAGCGTGGCAGGGCAAAATTCACCCCTCCACTTT.

The CDR3 region has the DNA TGCGCCAGCAGCCAAGATCTCAACAGGGGGACTGGCTACACCTTC. Translating it yields CASSQDLNRGTGYTF. V gene TRBV4-1 combines with J gene TRBJ1-2; 8 bases map to TRBD1. Trimming took 0 bases from V and 7 from J; bases not matched to a gene: 7. The CDR3 is made up of 15 amino acids. The germline V gene has CDR1 MGHRA and CDR2 YSYEKL.

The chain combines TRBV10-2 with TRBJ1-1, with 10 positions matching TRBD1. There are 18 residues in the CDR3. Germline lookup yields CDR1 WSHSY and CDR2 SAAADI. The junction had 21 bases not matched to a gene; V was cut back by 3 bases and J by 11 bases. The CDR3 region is CASSDRGTGVGGESEAFF. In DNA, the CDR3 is TGCGCCAGCAGTGACCGCGGGACAGGGGTTGGAGGGGAATCGGAGGCTTTCTTT.

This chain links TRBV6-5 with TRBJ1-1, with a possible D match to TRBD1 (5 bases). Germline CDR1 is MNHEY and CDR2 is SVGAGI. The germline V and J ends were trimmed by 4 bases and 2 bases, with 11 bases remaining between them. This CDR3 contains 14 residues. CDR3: CASSSRGVNTEAFF. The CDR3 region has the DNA TGTGCCAGCAGTTCTCGGGGGGTCAACACTGAAGCTTTCTTT.

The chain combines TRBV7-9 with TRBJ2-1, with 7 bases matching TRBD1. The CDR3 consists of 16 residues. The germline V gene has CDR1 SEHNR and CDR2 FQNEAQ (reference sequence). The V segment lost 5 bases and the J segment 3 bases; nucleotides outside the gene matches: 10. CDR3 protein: CASSTPGTVRYNEQFF. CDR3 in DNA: TGTGCCAGCAGCACACCCGGGACAGTCCGCTACAATGAGCAGTTCTTC. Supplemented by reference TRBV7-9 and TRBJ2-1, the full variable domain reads DTGVSQNPRHKITKRGQNVTFRCDPISEHNRLYWYRQTLGQGPEFLTYFQNEAQLEKSRLLSDRFSAERPKGSFSTLEIQRTEQGDSAMYLCASSTPGTVRYNEQFFGPGTRLTVL.

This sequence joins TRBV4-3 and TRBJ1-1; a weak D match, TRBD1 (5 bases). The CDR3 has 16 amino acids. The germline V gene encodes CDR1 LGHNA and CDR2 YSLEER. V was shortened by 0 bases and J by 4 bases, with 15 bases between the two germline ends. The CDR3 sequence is CASSQDWGDGFTEAFF. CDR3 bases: TGCGCCAGCAGCCAAGATTGGGGGGATGGCTTCACTGAAGCTTTCTTT.

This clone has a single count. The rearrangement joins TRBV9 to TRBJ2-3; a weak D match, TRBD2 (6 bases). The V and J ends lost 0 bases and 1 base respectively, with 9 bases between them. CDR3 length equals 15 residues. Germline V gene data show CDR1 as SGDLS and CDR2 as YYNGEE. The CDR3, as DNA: TGTGCCAGCAGCGTAGGGAGGGCTGGCACAGATACGCAGTATTTT. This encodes CASSVGRAGTDTQYF.

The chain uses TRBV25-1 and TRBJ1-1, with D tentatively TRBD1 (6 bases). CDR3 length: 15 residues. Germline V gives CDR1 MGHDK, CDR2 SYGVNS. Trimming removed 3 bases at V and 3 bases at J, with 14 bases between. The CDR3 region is CASSDHMGAYTEAFF. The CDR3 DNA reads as TGTGCCAGCAGTGATCATATGGGGGCGTACACTGAAGCTTTCTTT.

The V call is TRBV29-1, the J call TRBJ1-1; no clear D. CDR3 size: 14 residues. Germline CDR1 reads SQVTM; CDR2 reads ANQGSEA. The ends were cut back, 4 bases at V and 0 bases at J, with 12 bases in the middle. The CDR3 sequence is CSVVGGDMNTEAFF. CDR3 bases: TGCAGCGTTGTAGGTGGCGACATGAACACTGAAGCTTTCTTT.

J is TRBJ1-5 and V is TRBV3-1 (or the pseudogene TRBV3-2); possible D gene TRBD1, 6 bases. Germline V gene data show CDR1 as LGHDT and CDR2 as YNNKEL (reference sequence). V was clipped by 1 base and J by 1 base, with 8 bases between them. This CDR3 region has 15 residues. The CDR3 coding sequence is TGTGCCAGCAGCCAAGCCACAGGGAGCAATCAGCCCCAGCATTTT. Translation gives CASSQATGSNQPQHF.

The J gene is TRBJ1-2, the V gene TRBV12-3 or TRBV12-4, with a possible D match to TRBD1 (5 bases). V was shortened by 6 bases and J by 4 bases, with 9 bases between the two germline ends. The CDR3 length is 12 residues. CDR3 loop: CASRDSFYGYTF. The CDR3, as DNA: TGTGCCAGCAGAGACAGCTTCTATGGCTACACCTTC.

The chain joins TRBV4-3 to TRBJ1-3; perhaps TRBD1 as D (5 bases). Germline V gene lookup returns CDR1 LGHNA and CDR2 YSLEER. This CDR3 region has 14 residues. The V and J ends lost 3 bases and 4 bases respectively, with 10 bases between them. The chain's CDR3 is CASSHSGMGNTIYF. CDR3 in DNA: TGCGCCAGCAGCCACTCAGGGATGGGAAACACCATATATTTT.

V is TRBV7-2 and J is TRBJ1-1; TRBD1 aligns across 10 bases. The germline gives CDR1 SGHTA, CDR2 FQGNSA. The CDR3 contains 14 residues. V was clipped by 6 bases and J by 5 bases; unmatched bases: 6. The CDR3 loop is CASSKTGGETEAFF. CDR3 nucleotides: TGTGCCAGCAGTAAGACAGGGGGCGAGACTGAAGCTTTCTTT.

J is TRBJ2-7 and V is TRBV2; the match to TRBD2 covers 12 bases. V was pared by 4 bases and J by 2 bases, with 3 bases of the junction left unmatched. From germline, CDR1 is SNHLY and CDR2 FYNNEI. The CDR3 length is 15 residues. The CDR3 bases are TGTGCCAGCAGTGGACTAGCGGGGGCCACCTACGAGCAGTACTTC. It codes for CASSGLAGATYEQYF.

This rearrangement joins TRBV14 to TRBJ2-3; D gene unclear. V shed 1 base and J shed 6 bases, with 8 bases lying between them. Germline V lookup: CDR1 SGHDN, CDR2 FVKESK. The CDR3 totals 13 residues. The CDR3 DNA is TGTGCCAGCAGCCAAGTAAGAGCGGATACGCAGTATTTT. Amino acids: CASSQVRADTQYF.

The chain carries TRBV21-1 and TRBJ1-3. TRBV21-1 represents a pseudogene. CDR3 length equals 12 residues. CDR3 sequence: CASLVAGNTIYF. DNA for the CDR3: TGTGCCAGCCTAGTGGCTGGAAACACCATATATTTT.

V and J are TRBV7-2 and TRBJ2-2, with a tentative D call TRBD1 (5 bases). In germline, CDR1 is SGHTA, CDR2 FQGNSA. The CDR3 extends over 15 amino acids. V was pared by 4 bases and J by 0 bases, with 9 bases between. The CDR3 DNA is TGTGCCAGCAGCTCCGCCAGGGCGAACACCGGGGAGCTGTTTTTT. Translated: CASSSARANTGELFF. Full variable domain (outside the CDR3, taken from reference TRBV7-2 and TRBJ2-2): GAGVSQSPSNKVTEKGKDVELRCDPISGHTALYWYRQSLGQGLEFLIYFQGNSAPDKSGLPSDRFSAERTGGSVSTLTIQRTQQEDSAVYLCASSSARANTGELFFGEGSRLTVL.

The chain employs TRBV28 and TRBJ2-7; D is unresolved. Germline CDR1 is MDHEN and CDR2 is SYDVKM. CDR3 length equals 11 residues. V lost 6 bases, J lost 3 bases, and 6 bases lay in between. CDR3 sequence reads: CASRTYYEQYF. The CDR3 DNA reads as TGTGCCAGCAGGACTTACTACGAGCAGTACTTC.